This entry lists 19 T cell receptor beta chains sequenced from one sample in a study of a mutant IDH1 vaccine in newly diagnosed glioma. Sample time point: baseline, week 1 (first vaccination visit). Documented treatment: pre-vaccination baseline after standard-of-care therapy. Method: immunoSEQ multiplex PCR; TCRdb's copy keeps in-frame clones and lacks some. Among about 69,000 clones listed, just over 85% were seen once. The sample in question was PBMCs, obtained from a glioma patient treated with radiotherapy, temozolomide or both. The receptors derive from a man aged 30 to 45 with glioma.

This CDR3 is CASSLSAEAFF. The CDR3 DNA is TGTGCCAGCAGCTTATCGGCTGAAGCTTTCTTT. The V call is TRBV7-2, the J call TRBJ1-1; D unresolved. V lost 2 bases to trimming and J lost 6 bases, with 4 bases between them. The V gene's germline CDR1 is SGHTA and CDR2 FQGNSA. There are 11 residues in the CDR3.

The rearrangement links TRBV7-9 to TRBJ2-1; the D gene is possibly TRBD1 (5 bases). Germline values: CDR1 SEHNR, CDR2 FQNEAQ (reference sequence). The CDR3 is 13 residues long. V lost 2 bases to trimming and J lost 5 bases, with 7 bases between them. The CDR3 DNA reads as TGTGCCAGCAGCTTAACGACAGACAATGAGCAGTTCTTC. This codes for CASSLTTDNEQFF.

This clone was seen a handful of times. This rearrangement joins TRBV5-1 to TRBJ2-2; TRBD1 might be the D (6 bases). The CDR3 contains 13 residues. V was cut by 5 bases and J by 5 bases, with 10 bases left in between. Germline CDR1 and CDR2: SGHRS and YFSETQ. The CDR3 protein is CASSLGQTGELFF. The CDR3 DNA reads as TGCGCCAGCAGTTTAGGACAGACCGGGGAGCTGTTTTTT.

The chain uses TRBV5-6 and TRBJ2-7; D possibly corresponds to TRBD1 (5 bases). The CDR3 has 15 residues. Trimming shortened V by 2 bases and J by 0 bases, and 12 bases separated the two germline ends. The germline gives CDR1 SGHDT, CDR2 YYEEEE. Here the CDR3 reads CASSLPDTRSYEQYF. In DNA, the CDR3 is TGTGCCAGCAGCTTACCGGACACCCGCTCCTACGAGCAGTACTTC.

The V and J genes are TRBV9 and TRBJ2-7; 10 bases are a match to TRBD1. Germline CDR1 is SGDLS and CDR2 is YYNGEE. Trimming took 4 bases from V and 0 from J; bases not matched to a gene: 13. The CDR3 is 18 residues long. The CDR3 DNA sequence: TGTGCCAGCAGCTTCCGTCCCGGGACAGGGGCTAGCTCCTACGAGCAGTACTTC. Translating it yields CASSFRPGTGASSYEQYF. Based on the CDR3 plus reference TRBV9 and TRBJ2-7, the full variable domain is DSGVTQTPKHLITATGQRVTLRCSPRSGDLSVYWYQQSLDQGLQFLIQYYNGEERAKGNILERFSAQQFPDLHSELNLSSLELGDSALYFCASSFRPGTGASSYEQYFGPGTRLTVT.

This chain uses TRBV4-2 with TRBJ1-2; D gene ambiguous. Trimming cost V 0 bases and J 1 base, with 9 bases left between them. CDR3 length: 15 residues. Germline CDR1 is LGHNA and CDR2 is YNFKEQ. The CDR3 spells CASSQDQSFNYGYTF. The CDR3 DNA sequence: TGTGCCAGCAGCCAAGATCAGAGTTTTAACTATGGCTACACCTTC.

This clone was picked up a small number of times. The V gene is TRBV28, the J gene TRBJ1-1, with a possible D match to TRBD1 (5 bases). This CDR3 has 13 residues. With 5 bases removed from V and 10 bases from J, the gap between germline ends came to 17 bases. Germline CDR1 and CDR2: MDHEN and SYDVKM. This chain's CDR3 is CASSPSVGGRAFF. CDR3 in DNA: TGTGCCAGCAGTCCCTCGGTGGGGGGAAGAGCTTTCTTT.

This clone came up a few times. V and J are TRBV4-1 and TRBJ1-5; D gene uncertain. This CDR3 region has 16 residues. Trimming left V 1 base short and J 0 bases short, with 10 bases between. The germline CDR1 and CDR2 sequences are MGHRA and YSYEKL. The CDR3 region has the DNA TGCGCCAGCAGCCAAGTTGGTAGAATTAGCAATCAGCCCCAGCATTTT. This gives the protein CASSQVGRISNQPQHF.

V and J are TRBV6-4 and TRBJ1-5; D not certain. Trimming stripped 5 bases from V and 1 base from J, with 6 bases between. The CDR3 consists of 13 residues. Germline-derived CDR1 and CDR2 are MRHNA and SNTAGT. CDR3 residues: CASSRESNQPQHF. CDR3 bases: TGTGCCAGCAGTAGAGAGAGCAATCAGCCCCAGCATTTT.

Details on this clone: In the same sample, other DNA sequences code for this CDR3. The chain carries TRBV18 and TRBJ1-1; D gene uncertain. The CDR3 has 14 amino acids. Between the trimmed V and J ends, which lost 3 bases and 1 base, there was a span of 9 bases. Germline CDR1 and CDR2: KGHSH and LQKENI. This CDR3 reads CASSPAARNTEAFF. DNA for the CDR3: TGTGCCAGCTCACCGGCAGCCAGGAACACTGAAGCTTTCTTT. The full variable domain, its missing parts supplied by reference TRBV18 and TRBJ1-1, is NAGVMQNPRHLVRRRGQEARLRCSPMKGHSHVYWYRQLPEEGLKFMVYLQKENIIDESGMPKERFSAEFPKEGPSILRIQQVVRGDSAAYFCASSPAARNTEAFFGQGTRLTVV.

This chain joins TRBV18 and TRBJ2-7; 10 positions agree with TRBD1. The CDR3 length is 16 residues. The germline gives CDR1 KGHSH, CDR2 LQKENI. With V trimmed by 4 bases and J by 3 bases, 9 bases remained unmatched. In nucleotides, the CDR3 is TGTGCCAGCTCACTACCGCCCAGGACAGGGGGCTACGAGCAGTACTTC. Translating it yields CASSLPPRTGGYEQYF.

The rearrangement uses TRBV5-4 and TRBJ1-5, with TRBD1 matching over 10 bases. Germline CDR1 SGHNT, CDR2 YYREEE (reference sequence). The CDR3 totals 15 residues. The V segment lost 2 bases and the J segment 4 bases; nucleotides outside the gene matches: 3. The CDR3 nucleotides are TGTGCCAGCAGCTTTGGGACAGGGGTTAATCAGCCCCAGCATTTT. This encodes CASSFGTGVNQPQHF.

The rearrangement joins TRBV30 to TRBJ1-3; TRBD1 is a possible D gene (5 bases). V was shortened by 0 bases and J by 4 bases, with 13 bases between the two germline ends. The CDR3 covers 15 residues. CDR1 is GTSNPN, CDR2 SVGIG, per germline (reference sequence). The CDR3 protein is CAWSVYTGLGNTIYF. The CDR3 region has the DNA TGTGCCTGGAGTGTATACACAGGCCTGGGAAACACCATATATTTT.

J is TRBJ1-4 and V is TRBV7-9, with D hard to call. Germline V gene sequence: CDR1 SEHNR, CDR2 FQNEAQ (reference sequence). V lost 0 bases, J lost 4 bases, and 9 bases lay in between. The CDR3 runs to 15 residues. The CDR3 nucleotides are TGTGCCAGCAGCTTAGCGCGCCAGCTTAATGAAAAACTGTTTTTT. It codes for CASSLARQLNEKLFF.

The chain links TRBV27 to TRBJ1-1; 9 nucleotides align to TRBD1. The trim removed 5 bases at V and 2 bases at J, leaving 9 bases unmatched. The CDR3 loop spans 16 amino acids. Germline V gives CDR1 MNHEY, CDR2 SMNVEV (reference sequence). DNA of the CDR3: TGTGCCAGCAGTCCCATTAACAGGGGGCGAAACACTGAAGCTTTCTTT. Residues: CASSPINRGRNTEAFF.

The chain is built from TRBV7-2 and TRBJ2-1, with 9 bases fitting TRBD2. Unmatched junction bases numbered 7, after V lost 2 bases and J lost 8 bases. CDR1 SGHTA and CDR2 FQGNSA come from the germline V gene. CDR3 size: 15 residues. The CDR3 region has the DNA TGTGCCAGCAGCTTAAATAGCGGGGGTATATATGAGCAGTTCTTC. It encodes CASSLNSGGIYEQFF. Using reference TRBV7-2 and TRBJ2-1 for the parts outside the CDR3, the full variable domain is GAGVSQSPSNKVTEKGKDVELRCDPISGHTALYWYRQSLGQGLEFLIYFQGNSAPDKSGLPSDRFSAERTGGSVSTLTIQRTQQEDSAVYLCASSLNSGGIYEQFFGPGTRLTVL.

The chain is built from TRBV19 and TRBJ1-1; the D is unclear. Trimming took 5 bases from V and 0 from J, leaving 7 bases between them. The CDR3 has 13 residues. Per germline, CDR1 LNHDA and CDR2 SQIVND (reference sequence). The CDR3 spells CASSGTVNTEAFF. The CDR3 bases are TGTGCCAGTAGTGGTACAGTGAACACTGAAGCTTTCTTT.

The DNA for the CDR3 is TGTGCCAGCAGCGACCCAATGGGGGGGTACGAGCAGTACTTC. The encoded protein is CASSDPMGGYEQYF. The chain recombines TRBV7-6 with TRBJ2-7, with 7 positions matching TRBD2. Trimming cost V 5 bases and J 4 bases; bases outside gene matches: 8. The CDR3 runs 14 residues. The germline gives CDR1 SGHVS, CDR2 FNYEAQ.

The rearrangement uses TRBV4-1 and TRBJ2-6; TRBD1 aligns across 8 bases. Trimming removed 2 bases from V and 0 bases from J; junction bases left unmatched: 6. Looked up from germline, CDR1 is MGHRA and CDR2 is YSYEKL. CDR3 length: 18 amino acids. The CDR3 DNA reads as TGCGCCAGCAGCCAACGACAGGGGTCAAACTCTGGGGCCAACGTCCTGACTTTC. Its protein product is CASSQRQGSNSGANVLTF.